This T cell receptor (beta chain) comes out of a study of blood T cell repertoires in COVID-19. Germline V gene lookup returns CDR1 SGHTA and CDR2 FQGNSA. The CDR3 has 15 amino acids. The V end lost 1 base, the J end lost 3 bases, and 10 bases lay between the germline ends. The repertoire was sequenced with immunoSEQ multiplex PCR; TCRdb's copy has only in-frame clones and lacks some. The sample lists roughly 360,000 clones, 70% to 90% seen once, with 1% to 1.5% in the top ten. The clonotype comes from a man in his thirties or forties who had recovered from COVID-19. Sequencing input: PBMCs or T cells enriched from blood (not recorded which). The chain joins TRBV7-2 to TRBJ2-4; D remains ambiguous. This CDR3 reads CASSLGANGKNIQYF. The CDR3 DNA is TGTGCCAGCAGCTTAGGCGCTAATGGCAAAAACATTCAGTACTTC.